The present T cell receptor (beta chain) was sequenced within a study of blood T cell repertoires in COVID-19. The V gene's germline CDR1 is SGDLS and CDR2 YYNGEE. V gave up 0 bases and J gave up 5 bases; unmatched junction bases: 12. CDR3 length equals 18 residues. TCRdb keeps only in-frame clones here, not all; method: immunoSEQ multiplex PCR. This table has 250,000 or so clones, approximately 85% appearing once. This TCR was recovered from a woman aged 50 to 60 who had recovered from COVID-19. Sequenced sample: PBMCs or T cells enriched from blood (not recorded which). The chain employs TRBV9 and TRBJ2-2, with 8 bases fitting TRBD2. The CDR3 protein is CASSVGAGVKQVTGELFF. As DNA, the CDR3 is TGTGCCAGCAGCGTAGGAGCGGGAGTAAAACAGGTTACCGGGGAGCTGTTTTTT.